This T cell receptor beta chain was identified during a study of beta chain features in type 1 diabetes. Study context: Cell yields, gender and age were similar in healthy donors and patients. Study results and limitations: Moderate yet significant TCRB CDR3 shortening was seen in Type 1 diabetes patients in all four CD4+ subsets. VDJ junctions in type 1 diabetes patients carried more deletions and fewer insertions. The similarity of naive, central memory and Treg TCRB repertoires appeared greater among patients than among healthy donors. The study left unresolved whether HLA type influences TCRB rearrangement.

The whole isolated RNA underwent reverse transcription, so sequencing captured expressed TCRB transcripts. TCRdb's copy holds only in-frame clones and misses some; the assay was immunoSEQ multiplex PCR. Among some 150,000 clones, 9% were seen once, and the ten largest hold roughly 0.72%. This clone was found a few times. Its specificity is unknown. Germline trimming cut 2 bases from V and 4 bases from J; bases unmatched to any gene: 5. CDR1 and CDR2 from the germline V gene are SGDLS and YYNGEE. This CDR3 spans 15 amino acids. The source is a woman aged 25-40 years with type 1 diabetes. The gene calls are TRBV9 and TRBJ2-5; 10 bases fit TRBD1. Sequenced sample: central memory CD4+ T cells from blood. CDR3 sequence reads: CASSVPTGGSETQYF. In DNA form, the CDR3 reads TGTGCCAGCAGCGTCCCGACAGGGGGCTCAGAGACCCAGTACTTC.